The 24 T cell receptor beta chains presented below share a single source sample, sequenced in a study of T cell changes during pregnancy in multiple sclerosis. The assay was immunoSEQ multiplex PCR, and TCRdb's table has in-frame clones only and misses some. The sample shows tens of thousands of clones, 91% of them seen only once. The starting material was peripheral blood, obtained in the second trimester of pregnancy. Every receptor here comes from a female donor with multiple sclerosis, enrolled in a pregnancy study.

The rearrangement uses TRBV4-2 and TRBJ2-1, with 12 bases fitting TRBD2. Looked up from germline, CDR1 is LGHNA and CDR2 is YNFKEQ. V gave up 2 bases and J gave up 5 bases; unmatched junction bases: 1. The CDR3 loop spans 15 amino acids. CDR3 region: CASSQRLAGDNEQFF. CDR3 coding DNA: TGTGCCAGCAGCCAACGACTAGCGGGGGACAATGAGCAGTTCTTC.

This chain joins TRBV29-1 and TRBJ1-1; D is uncertain. V was shortened by 6 bases and J by 7 bases, with 15 bases between the two germline ends. The CDR3 covers 12 residues. Per germline, CDR1 SQVTM and CDR2 ANQGSEA. This CDR3 is CSVEPEPYEAFF. In DNA form, the CDR3 reads TGCAGCGTCGAACCCGAACCCTATGAAGCTTTCTTT.

V usage is TRBV6-1 and J usage is TRBJ2-1; 9 bases are shared with TRBD2. Germline assignment: CDR1 MNHNS and CDR2 SASEGT. J was trimmed by 8 bases and V by 6 bases; bases with no gene match: 11. CDR3 length: 15 amino acids. The DNA for the CDR3 is TGTGCCAGCAGGAGACTAGCGGTATTAATGGATGAGCAGTTCTTC. This gives the protein CASRRLAVLMDEQFF.

This chain uses TRBV27 with TRBJ2-5; 13 nucleotides align to TRBD2. Germline V gene sequence: CDR1 MNHEY, CDR2 SMNVEV (reference sequence). J lost 2 bases, V lost 6 bases, and 3 bases had no gene match. The CDR3 extends over 15 amino acids. CDR3 sequence (DNA): TGTGCCAGCAGCCAACTAGCGGGGGGGCAAGAGACCCAGTACTTC. Protein product: CASSQLAGGQETQYF.

The rearrangement links TRBV6-5 to TRBJ1-4; D is possibly TRBD1 (6 bases). The CDR3 runs 13 residues. V lost 0 bases and J lost 8, with 7 bases in between. CDR1 and CDR2 (germline): MNHEY, SVGAGI. The DNA for the CDR3 is TGTGCCAGCAGTTACTCCGACAGGGAAAAACTGTTTTTT. This sequence encodes CASSYSDREKLFF.

The chain combines TRBV6-5 with TRBJ1-2, with 7 bases that match TRBD1. Germline V CDR1 and CDR2: MNHEY, SVGAGI. There are 15 residues in the CDR3. The ends lost 6 bases at V and 5 bases at J; junction bases unmatched: 12. The CDR3 DNA sequence: TGTGCCAGCAGAAGGACAGGCGGTAACCTATATGGCTACACCTTC. Its protein is CASRRTGGNLYGYTF.

The chain joins TRBV9 to TRBJ2-7, with a weak D call TRBD2 (5 bases). Germline V gives CDR1 SGDLS, CDR2 YYNGEE. The ends were cut back, 2 bases at V and 6 bases at J, with 18 bases in the middle. The CDR3 sequence is 15 residues long. Here the CDR3 DNA reads TGTGCCAGCAGCGTCCTCGGGGATCGAGGAGGCGAGCAGTACTTC. It is translated as CASSVLGDRGGEQYF.

The chain joins TRBV27 to TRBJ1-1; D gene uncertain. Trimming took 6 bases from V and 1 from J, leaving 18 bases between them. Germline V gives CDR1 MNHEY, CDR2 SMNVEV (reference sequence). This CDR3 is 16 amino acids long. The CDR3 region has the DNA TGTGCCAGCAGGACCGTGGGGATAGGAGGGAACACTGAAGCTTTCTTT. Translating gives CASRTVGIGGNTEAFF.

The V gene is TRBV15, the J gene TRBJ2-5, with 9 bases fitting TRBD1. V lost 0 bases to trimming and J lost 4 bases; unmatched junction nucleotides: 0. From germline, CDR1 is LNHNV and CDR2 YYDKDF (reference sequence). The length of the CDR3 is 14 residues. In DNA form, the CDR3 reads TGTGCCACCAGCAGAGAACAGGGGGCAGAGACCCAGTACTTC. Translation: CATSREQGAETQYF. The variable domain in full, with the rest retrieved from reference TRBV15 and TRBJ2-5, is DAMVIQNPRYQVTQFGKPVTLSCSQTLNHNVMYWYQQKSSQAPKLLFHYYDKDFNNEADTPDNFQSRRPNTSFCFLDIRSPGLGDTAMYLCATSREQGAETQYFGPGTRLLVL.

The chain uses TRBV11-2 and TRBJ2-1, with 14 nucleotides matching TRBD2. Germline CDR1 SGHAT, CDR2 FQNNGV. The CDR3 loop spans 16 amino acids. The J segment lost 9 bases and the V segment lost 1 base, leaving 5 bases of the junction unmatched. The chain's CDR3 is CASSLGLAGGPGEQFF. The CDR3 bases are TGTGCCAGCAGCTTAGGACTAGCGGGGGGGCCTGGTGAGCAGTTCTTC.

The V call is TRBV7-3, the J call TRBJ1-2; TRBD1 agrees at 9 bases. Germline V gives CDR1 SGHTA, CDR2 FQGTGA. The J segment lost 12 bases and the V segment lost 4 bases, leaving 9 bases of the junction unmatched. The CDR3 is 13 residues long. The CDR3 coding sequence is TGTGCCAGCAGCTCTAATACCGGGACAGGGCACACCTTC. Its translation: CASSSNTGTGHTF.

The chain couples TRBV30 to TRBJ2-3; maybe TRBD1 (6 bases). CDR1 and CDR2 (germline): GTSNPN, SVGIG (reference sequence). The CDR3 covers 14 residues. Trimming took 3 bases from V and 1 from J, leaving 11 bases between them. The CDR3 DNA reads TGTGCCTGGAGCCGACGACAGGGCACAGATACGCAGTATTTT. This codes for CAWSRRQGTDTQYF.

V usage is TRBV19 and J usage is TRBJ2-6; D is perhaps TRBD1 (5 bases). The CDR3 length is 15 residues. The V end lost 9 bases, the J end lost 0 bases, and 12 bases lay between the germline ends. Per germline, CDR1 LNHDA and CDR2 SQIVND (reference sequence). For the CDR3, the DNA is TGTGCCAGCCGGCCCAGGGTCTCTGGGGCCAACGTCCTGACTTTC. Its translation: CASRPRVSGANVLTF.

The chain combines TRBV18 with TRBJ1-6; the D gene is possibly TRBD1 (6 bases). V shed 5 bases and J shed 5 bases, with 13 bases lying between them. This CDR3 comprises 15 residues. In germline, CDR1 is KGHSH, CDR2 LQKENI. The CDR3 bases are TGTGCCAGCTCAGCGGACAGATACAATAATTCACCCCTCCACTTT. This sequence encodes CASSADRYNNSPLHF.

The rearrangement uses TRBV10-3 and TRBJ2-1; D is possibly TRBD2 (6 bases). The germline V and J ends were trimmed by 6 bases and 5 bases, with 14 bases remaining between them. There are 14 residues in the CDR3. From germline, CDR1 is ENHRY and CDR2 SYGVKD. The CDR3 is CAIRGTGEHNEQFF. CDR3 DNA sequence: TGTGCCATCAGGGGGACGGGGGAGCACAATGAGCAGTTCTTC.

This clone was seen just once. The chain carries TRBV7-2 and TRBJ2-5, with D hard to call. This CDR3 comprises 14 residues. Germline values: CDR1 SGHTA, CDR2 FQGNSA. Trimming pared 3 bases from V and 6 bases from J, leaving 14 bases between. The CDR3 DNA is TGTGCCAGCAGCTTTTCCAGAAACCCCAAGACCCAGTACTTC. It codes for CASSFSRNPKTQYF.

This chain links TRBV30 with TRBJ2-6, with TRBD2 identical over 11 bases. Germline-derived CDR1 and CDR2 are GTSNPN and SVGIG (reference sequence). This CDR3 has 17 residues. The trim removed 0 bases at V and 4 bases at J, leaving 5 bases unmatched. The CDR3 region is CAWSVSGGGLGANVLTF. The CDR3, as DNA: TGTGCCTGGAGTGTTAGCGGGGGGGGCCTCGGGGCCAACGTCCTGACTTTC.

This chain joins TRBV4-3 and TRBJ1-3; a possible D gene is TRBD1 (5 bases). The CDR3 totals 18 residues. Trimming pared 4 bases from V and 4 bases from J, leaving 23 bases between. CDR1 and CDR2 from the germline V gene are LGHNA and YSLEER. This CDR3 is CASSPNPPGELRGNTIYF. DNA of the CDR3: TGCGCCAGCAGCCCTAACCCACCGGGGGAACTGCGGGGAAACACCATATATTTT.

The chain couples TRBV4-1 to TRBJ2-2; 8 nucleotides align to TRBD2. Germline CDR1 and CDR2: MGHRA and YSYEKL. J was trimmed by 0 bases and V by 4 bases; bases with no gene match: 7. The CDR3 runs 17 residues. The CDR3 protein is CASSRDPAGANTGELFF. The CDR3 DNA reads as TGCGCCAGCAGCCGAGACCCAGCGGGGGCGAACACCGGGGAGCTGTTTTTT.

The chain has TRBV9 and TRBJ2-1; 7 bases align to TRBD1. The CDR3 extends over 12 amino acids. V lost 3 bases to trimming and J lost 15 bases; unmatched junction nucleotides: 9. Per the germline V gene, CDR1 is SGDLS and CDR2 is YYNGEE. The CDR3: CASSASGTDRFF. The CDR3 nucleotides read TGTGCCAGCAGCGCCTCCGGGACAGATCGGTTCTTC.

The V call is TRBV21-1, the J call TRBJ2-6; the DNA was not used to check the table's D call, TRBD1. TRBV21-1 is labeled a pseudogene. The CDR3 has 22 residues. The CDR3 reads CASSKGSQLRQGGLPGANVLTF. CDR3 sequence (DNA): TGTGCCAGCAGCAAAGGAAGCCAGCTGAGGCAGGGTGGCTTGCCTGGGGCCAACGTCCTGACTTTC.

The table lists this clone with a count of one. The chain carries TRBV7-8 and TRBJ1-4; perhaps TRBD1 as D (6 bases). The V end was cut by 5 bases, the J end by 8 bases, with 27 bases between. This CDR3 spans 18 amino acids. CDR1 SGHVS and CDR2 FQNEAQ come from the germline V gene. DNA of the CDR3: TGTGCCAGCAGCGTGGACCTCTTACAGGGACGGAGCGCGGAAAAACTGTTTTTT. Translated: CASSVDLLQGRSAEKLFF.

The chain joins TRBV27 to TRBJ1-2; D might be TRBD1 (5 bases). The germline gives CDR1 MNHEY, CDR2 SMNVEV (reference sequence). V was shortened by 4 bases and J by 2 bases, with 17 bases between the two germline ends. This CDR3 is built from 16 residues. The CDR3 nucleotides read TGTGCCAGCAGTTGGGCAGGATTACGGGGGAACTATGGCTACACCTTC. Translated: CASSWAGLRGNYGYTF.

The chain employs TRBV11-2 and TRBJ2-7, with 10 bases lining up with TRBD2. Looked up from germline, CDR1 is SGHAT and CDR2 is FQNNGV. J lost 6 bases, V lost 2 bases, and 10 bases had no gene match. The CDR3 runs to 16 residues. Here the CDR3 reads CASSLRRTSGPTEQYF. The CDR3 DNA sequence: TGTGCCAGCAGCTTAAGGCGGACTAGCGGCCCCACCGAGCAGTACTTC.